The present TCR beta chain was sequenced within a study of CD8+ T cells in alopecia areata. Whole-study findings and limits: Across lesional scalp, and particularly alopecia totalis/universalis, clonality surpassed that of normal scalp. Normal-skin resident alphabeta T cells also appear among scalp sample sequences.

The germline gives CDR1 MNHNY, CDR2 SVGAGI (reference sequence). V was pared by 5 bases and J by 3 bases, with 13 bases between. The CDR3 loop spans 14 amino acids. About this clone itself: Its antigen is unknown.

cDNA reverse transcribed from extracted RNA served as the sequencing template. Method: immunoSEQ multiplex PCR; TCRdb's copy keeps in-frame clones and lacks some. The sample contains about 180,000 clones, less than 75% of which appear only once. The TCR was taken from a human donor with alopecia areata. This chain connects TRBV6-6 to TRBJ2-5; D is perhaps TRBD2 (5 bases). Sequenced material: CD8+ T cells sorted from blood, taken at week 0. This CDR3 reads CASSMRAWEETQYF. The CDR3 region has the DNA TGTGCCAGCAGTATGCGGGCGTGGGAAGAGACCCAGTACTTC.